This TCR beta chain was found in a study of metastatic and nonmetastatic thyroid tumors. Study as a whole: The study looked at repertoires side by side in blood and in tumor or nodule tissue from malignant and benign thyroid patients.

Study results and caveats: It was reportedly found that TCR beta diversity was significantly higher in malignant thyroid tumors than in benign nodules, a difference seen in both blood and tumor samples.

This clone was counted between two and nine times. What it binds is not known. TCRdb recomputed clones from the PCR reads via MiXCR. Of tens of thousands of clones in the sample, less than 25% are singletons; the top ten hold around 15%. Patients were all untreated before their thyroid surgery. This receptor was obtained from a female donor with papillary thyroid cancer or a benign thyroid nodule (not recorded which). Some clones in this sample may be carry-over from other donors' samples. Sequenced: blood.

The CDR3 reads CATSDLTTNYGYTF. For the CDR3, the DNA is TGTGCCACCAGTGATTTGACCACTAACTATGGCTACACCTTC. The rearrangement joins TRBV24-1 to TRBJ1-2; no clear D. Germline assignment: CDR1 KGHDR and CDR2 SFDVKD. V lost 0 bases to trimming and J lost 0 bases, with 4 bases between them. There are 14 residues in the CDR3.